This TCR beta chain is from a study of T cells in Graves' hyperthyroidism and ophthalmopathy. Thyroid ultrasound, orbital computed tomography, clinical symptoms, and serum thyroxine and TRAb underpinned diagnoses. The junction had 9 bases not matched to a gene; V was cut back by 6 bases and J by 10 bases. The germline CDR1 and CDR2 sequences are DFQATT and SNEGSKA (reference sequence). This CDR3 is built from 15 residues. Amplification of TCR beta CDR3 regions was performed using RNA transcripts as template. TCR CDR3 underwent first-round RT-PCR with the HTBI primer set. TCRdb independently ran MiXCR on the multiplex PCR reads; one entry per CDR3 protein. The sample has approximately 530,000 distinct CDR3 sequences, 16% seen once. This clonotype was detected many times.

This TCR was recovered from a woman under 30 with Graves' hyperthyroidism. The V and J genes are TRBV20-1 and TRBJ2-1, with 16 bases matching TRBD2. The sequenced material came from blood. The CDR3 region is CSASHPGLAGGEQFF. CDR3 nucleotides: TGCAGTGCCTCCCACCCGGGACTAGCGGGAGGGGAGCAGTTCTTC.